This is a list of T cell receptor beta chains from one sample in a study of control samples from healthy donors and cancer patients. TCRdb's table, derived via immunoSEQ multiplex PCR, lists solely in-frame clones and lacks some. There are around 130,000 clones in the sample; around 92% occur only once, and 6% to 9.5% lies in the top ten. The sample was PBMCs. The receptors come from a man over 45 with head and neck cancer. Each CDR3 is given with its conserved first and last residue. Each record gives: J gene, clone size, D gene, V gene, CDR3 protein, CDR3 DNA. D genes are given only for firm matches. Some rows have no size entry. The others give once, few or many, or a class for an expanded clone.

TRBJ1-4,-,-,TRBV19,CASSISSSGEKLFF,TGTGCCAGTAGTATATCCAGTTCGGGGGAAAAACTGTTTTTT
TRBJ1-1,-,-,TRBV6-5,CASRPGLYTEAFF,TGTGCCAGCAGGCCGGGTCTATACACTGAAGCTTTCTTT
TRBJ1-2,-,-,TRBV28,CASSAGLAYYGYTF,TGTGCCAGCAGCGCAGGGTTGGCTTACTATGGCTACACCTTC
TRBJ1-2,-,-,TRBV7-2,CASSLNPGSYGYTF,TGTGCCAGCAGCTTAAATCCCGGGTCCTATGGCTACACCTTC
TRBJ1-2,-,-,TRBV6-5,CASRRQVGANYGYTF,TGTGCCAGCAGAAGACAGGTTGGAGCTAACTATGGCTACACCTTC
TRBJ2-7,-,-,TRBV6-5,CASSYAGQSPYEQYF,TGTGCCAGCAGTTACGCGGGGCAATCCCCCTACGAGCAGTACTTC
TRBJ2-1,few,-,TRBV18,CASSFRYEQFF,TGTGCCAGCTCCTTTAGGTATGAGCAGTTCTTC
TRBJ1-1,-,-,TRBV27,CASSLSGGKNTEAFF,TGTGCCAGCAGTTTATCGGGTGGGAAGAACACTGAAGCTTTCTTT
TRBJ1-3,-,-,TRBV5-6,CASRTWGSGNTIYF,TGTGCCAGCAGAACCTGGGGTTCCGGAAACACCATATATTTT
TRBJ2-5,-,-,TRBV4-2,CASSQEAVGRETQYF,TGTGCCAGCAGCCAAGAAGCAGTCGGCCGAGAGACCCAGTACTTC
TRBJ2-5,few,-,TRBV6-1,CASSEGQNQETQYF,TGTGCCAGCAGTGAAGGACAGAACCAAGAGACCCAGTACTTC
TRBJ1-5,-,-,TRBV28,CASRGVGVRSNQPQHF,TGTGCCAGCAGGGGGGTGGGGGTAAGAAGCAATCAGCCCCAGCATTTT
TRBJ1-4,-,TRBD1,TRBV27,CASSLSIEGGEKLFF,TGTGCCAGCAGTTTATCAATTGAAGGGGGCGAAAAACTGTTTTTT
TRBJ2-1,-,-,TRBV2,CASSESNYNEQFF,TGTGCCAGCAGTGAGTCTAATTACAATGAGCAGTTCTTC
TRBJ1-2,-,TRBD1,TRBV6-5,CASSSVQGFGYTF,TGTGCCAGCAGTTCGGTACAGGGGTTCGGCTACACCTTC
TRBJ1-5,once,-,TRBV11-2,CASSLEVGQPQHF,TGTGCCAGCAGCTTAGAAGTTGGGCAGCCCCAGCATTTT
TRBJ2-1,few,TRBD2,TRBV10-3,CAISDPAGTVYNEQFF,TGTGCCATCAGTGATCCAGCGGGAACCGTTTACAATGAGCAGTTCTTC
TRBJ1-2,-,-,TRBV30,CAWRGAGNYGYTF,TGTGCCTGGAGGGGGGCGGGGAACTATGGCTACACCTTC
TRBJ2-1,-,-,TRBV12-3/TRBV12-4,CASSPQGKNEQFF,TGTGCCAGCAGTCCTCAGGGGAAAAATGAGCAGTTCTTC
TRBJ1-5,-,-,TRBV5-8,CASSLARIAFQPQHF,TGTGCCAGCAGCTTGGCCAGGATAGCTTTTCAGCCCCAGCATTTT
TRBJ2-7,-,TRBD2,TRBV6-5,CASTAGENYEQYF,TGTGCCAGCACGGCGGGAGAGAACTACGAGCAGTACTTC
TRBJ2-5,-,-,TRBV28,CASSLPLGGTQYF,TGTGCCAGCAGTTTACCCCTGGGGGGGACCCAGTACTTC
TRBJ1-1,-,TRBD1,TRBV6-5,CASRLDRAATEAFF,TGTGCCAGCAGGCTCGACAGGGCGGCCACTGAAGCTTTCTTT
TRBJ1-5,-,TRBD1,TRBV2,CASRGQGSQPQHF,TGTGCCAGCAGAGGACAGGGGAGTCAGCCCCAGCATTTT
TRBJ1-1,-,-,TRBV6-1,CASRDSTEAFF,TGTGCCAGCAGGGACAGCACTGAAGCTTTCTTT